The present T cell receptor beta chain was sequenced within a study of graft-versus-host responses after intestinal transplantation. Overall study context: Grafts were multivisceral, liver-intestinal, or isolated intestinal. Induction using anti-thymocyte globulin, followed by tacrolimus and steroids for roughly 3 years, was given to all recipients. Study observations and caveats: With peak circulating GvH clone levels came an association with early post-transplant HvG declines.

Assay: immunoSEQ multiplex PCR; the TCRdb copy retains only in-frame clones and omits some. Of approximately 12,000 clones in the sample, approximately 93% were seen once. As to this clone: The target antigen is unknown.

Germline CDR1 SGHNT, CDR2 YYREEE (reference sequence). The V and J ends lost 2 bases and 6 bases respectively, with 17 bases between them. The CDR3 length is 16 residues. The starting material was PBMCs, obtained roughly 110 days after intestinal transplant. This TCR derives from a human patient who received an intestinal transplant, so some T cells may come from the graft donor. The V call is TRBV5-4, the J call TRBJ2-2; D is possibly TRBD2 (6 bases). DNA of the CDR3: TGTGCCAGCAGCTTAGTGTTCGAACGGGAGCCCGGGGAGCTGTTTTTT. Translation gives CASSLVFEREPGELFF.